The entry below gives a single T cell receptor beta chain sequence along with its context. Its specificity is unknown. Germline V gene sequence: CDR1 LGHNA, CDR2 YSLEER. The CDR3 contains 15 residues. V lost 0 bases and J 4 bases, leaving 12 bases between the germline ends. This sample is part of a study of cytomegalovirus exposure and HLA in healthy donors. Study outcomes and limitations: As confirmed in vitro, three CMV-associated chains were specific for CMV antigens.

Primers for the PCR totalled 60 Vbeta and 13 Jbeta. Assay used: immunoSEQ multiplex PCR; TCRdb lists only in-frame clones, some missing. This sample has around 100,000 clones; over 9% occur once, and the top ten carry roughly 5%. This clonotype was obtained from a man aged 35-49 years in good health and CMV-seropositive. Source material: PBMCs. The chain is built from TRBV4-3 and TRBJ1-1; D is unresolved. In DNA form, the CDR3 reads TGCGCCAGCAGCCAAGATGAGGCGTCCGGCACTGAAGCTTTCTTT. The encoded protein is CASSQDEASGTEAFF.